This entry is about one T cell receptor beta chain. The target antigen is unknown. This sample is part of a study of cytomegalovirus exposure and HLA in healthy donors. Study-wide results and limits: Some segments of the V type, notably TRBV6-2 and TRBV6-3, were excluded as indistinguishable. In vitro experiments confirmed that three CMV-associated chains were specific for CMV antigens. In a later analysis, a genetic analysis reported fewer productive-TCR N-insertions in an Asian-associated ancestry cluster than the cohort average.

The germline gives CDR1 SNHLY, CDR2 FYNNEI. V was pared by 0 bases and J by 3 bases, with 11 bases between. The CDR3 contains 15 residues. PCR used 60 Vbeta primers and 13 Jbeta primers. Generated by immunoSEQ multiplex PCR, the TCRdb table keeps only in-frame clones and is missing some. The repertoire has a few hundred thousand clones, about 81% of them found once; the top ten carry less than 8.5%. What was sequenced was PBMCs. V is TRBV2 and J is TRBJ1-1; TRBD1 is a possible D gene (5 bases). The clonotype was recovered from a woman aged 60-70 years in good health and CMV-seropositive. The CDR3 is CASSEALQGYTEAFF. CDR3 coding DNA: TGTGCCAGCAGTGAAGCGCTTCAGGGCTACACTGAAGCTTTCTTT.